This record concerns one T cell receptor (beta chain) sequence. The antigen is unknown. The source of the sample is a study of blood T cells in healthy people across ages. Each sample provided at least 5 micrograms of extracted total RNA. Whole-study findings and limits: Naive T cell percentage by flow cytometry tracked strongly with beta diversity. Measured against age, TCR beta diversity per million T cells decreased in a roughly linear manner.

Then a second PCR, running roughly 7 to 11 cycles, was carried out with a sample-barcoded 5' primer and a J-beta primer mix. Individual samples furnished no less than 3 million CDR3-containing paired-end reads apiece. TCRdb reprocessed the 5' RACE reads with MiXCR, giving one entry per CDR3 protein. The sample contains approximately 350,000 distinct CDR3 sequences, 50% to 60% of which appear only once. Germline CDR1 LGHNA, CDR2 YNFKEQ. The CDR3 consists of 12 residues. With 5 bases removed from V and 9 bases from J, the gap between germline ends came to 13 bases. This sequence was found in a man in his sixties in good health. This chain connects TRBV4-2 to TRBJ1-2, with no clear D. Sequences were obtained from blood. CDR3 nucleotide sequence: TGTGCCAGCAGCTATTCCTCTGGGAGCTACACCTTC. It is translated as CASSYSSGSYTF.